Described below is a single TCR beta chain sequence and its context. From germline, CDR1 is LNHDA and CDR2 SQIVND (reference sequence). V lost 6 bases, J lost 12 bases, and 12 bases stayed unmatched. The CDR3 runs to 14 residues. The data were obtained in a study of control samples from healthy donors and cancer patients. Measured with immunoSEQ multiplex PCR; TCRdb has only the in-frame clones, and not every one. The table lists about 57,000 clones, roughly 90% of them singletons. The clonotype comes from a man aged 25 to 45 with colorectal cancer. V and J are TRBV19 and TRBJ1-2, with 11 nucleotides matching TRBD1. Sequencing input: PBMCs. This CDR3 is CASSYPGQGVGDTF. The CDR3 DNA reads TGTGCCAGTAGCTACCCGGGACAGGGGGTCGGGGACACCTTC.